The 6 T cell receptor beta chains below all came from one sample that was sequenced in a study of OX40 agonist ivuxolimab in advanced cancers. The method was immunoSEQ multiplex PCR; TCRdb's version includes in-frame clones alone and lacks a portion of them. The table has tens of thousands of clones, roughly 92% seen once. The sample in question was CD4+ or CD8+ T cells sorted from blood, obtained in a trial of the OX40 agonist ivuxolimab. These receptors were taken from an adult with an advanced solid tumor such as melanoma, head and neck, liver or kidney cancer.

The rearrangement joins TRBV5-6 to TRBJ1-5, with 8 positions matching TRBD1. There are 15 residues in the CDR3. Trimming cost V 3 bases and J 4 bases; bases outside gene matches: 6. The germline CDR1 and CDR2 sequences are SGHDT and YYEEEE. The CDR3 bases are TGTGCCAGCAGCTCGACAGGGGCCGCGAATCAGCCCCAGCATTTT. Amino acid sequence: CASSSTGAANQPQHF.

The chain employs TRBV30 and TRBJ2-5; no reliable D call. V gave up 0 bases and J gave up 4 bases, with 3 bases separating them. The germline V gene has CDR1 GTSNPN and CDR2 SVGIG (reference sequence). The CDR3 contains 11 residues. CDR3 nucleotide sequence: TGTGCCTGGAGTGTACGAGAGACCCAGTACTTC. This translates into CAWSVRETQYF.

This rearrangement joins TRBV11-2 to TRBJ2-7; tentative D call: TRBD2 (5 bases). Germline V CDR1 and CDR2: SGHAT, FQNNGV. The V gene lost 6 bases and the J gene lost 0 bases, with 18 bases spanning the gap. The CDR3 has 16 amino acids. The CDR3 DNA reads as TGTGCCAGCAGGTTGCCATGGGTGAGGGTCTCCTACGAGCAGTACTTC. Its translation: CASRLPWVRVSYEQYF.

The chain joins TRBV27 to TRBJ2-2, with 9 nucleotides matching TRBD2. V lost 3 bases, J lost 6 bases, and 5 bases stayed unmatched. The CDR3 runs 15 residues. CDR1 and CDR2 from the germline V gene are MNHEY and SMNVEV (reference sequence). CDR3 sequence (DNA): TGTGCCAGCAGTTTTAGCGGGGGAGGGTCCGGGGAGCTGTTTTTT. Its translation is CASSFSGGGSGELFF.

J is TRBJ2-1 and V is TRBV2; 9 positions agree with TRBD1. This CDR3 spans 14 amino acids. Trimming removed 5 bases from V and 10 bases from J; junction bases left unmatched: 9. Germline CDR1 reads SNHLY; CDR2 reads FYNNEI. The CDR3 region is CASSRDRDIGEQFF. For the CDR3, the DNA is TGTGCCAGCAGTCGGGACAGGGATATTGGAGAGCAGTTCTTC.

V usage is TRBV2 and J usage is TRBJ1-1, with D hard to call. This CDR3 has 11 amino acids. The germline V and J ends were trimmed by 8 bases and 5 bases, with 9 bases remaining between them. Germline V gene data show CDR1 as SNHLY and CDR2 as FYNNEI. CDR3: CASEGRTEAFF. The CDR3, as DNA: TGTGCCAGCGAAGGTCGAACTGAAGCTTTCTTT.